This T cell receptor (beta chain) was sequenced for a study of cytomegalovirus exposure and HLA in healthy donors. Study outcomes and limitations: According to a subsequent analysis, TCR clusters from the first cohort were inclined to appear together in the roughly 120 validation repertoires. The classifier, whose performance was assessed in both the original and validation cohorts, reportedly diagnosed cytomegalovirus status with high specificity and sensitivity. Cytomegalovirus association was assigned to approximately 180 TCR beta chains.

Profiled with immunoSEQ multiplex PCR; TCRdb holds only in-frame clones, not every one. The sample holds over 150,000 clones; 80% to 90% are singletons and the top ten take 13%. Donors were drawn from the roughly 120-subject validation cohort, separate from the approximately 680-subject first cohort. V was clipped by 7 bases and J by 0 bases, with 10 bases between them. Per germline, CDR1 SGHNT and CDR2 YYREEE (reference sequence). The CDR3 extends over 13 amino acids. As to this clone: The antigen remains unidentified.

Sequencing was performed on PBMCs. The sequence derives from a woman in her 30s in good health and CMV-seropositive. The J gene is TRBJ1-1, the V gene TRBV5-4; weak D call: TRBD1 (5 bases). The CDR3 loop is CASAGTMNTEAFF. The CDR3 DNA follows: TGTGCCAGCGCGGGGACGATGAACACTGAAGCTTTCTTT. Full variable domain (rest looked up from reference TRBV5-4 and TRBJ1-1): ETGVTQSPTHLIKTRGQQVTLRCSSQSGHNTVSWYQQALGQGPQFIFQYYREEENGRGNFPPRFSGLQFPNYSSELNVNALELDDSALYLCASAGTMNTEAFFGQGTRLTVV.